Each of the 5 T cell receptor beta chains below was sequenced from the same sample in a study of CD8+CD57+ T cells in acquired aplastic anemia. Previously, flow cytometry had revealed CD8+CD57+ cell expansion in the patients chosen for sequencing. TCR beta VDJ and CDR3 profiles were obtained from a genomic DNA template. Using its own MiXCR run on the reads, TCRdb lists one record per CDR3 protein. The table shows about 160,000 distinct CDR3 sequences, with 71% occurring only once. Specimen: sorted CD4+, CD8+, or CD8+CD57+ T cells (not recorded which) from PBMCs. These receptors were taken from a human donor with aplastic anemia.

V gene TRBV24-1 combines with J gene TRBJ2-1; 10 nucleotides match TRBD1. The germline CDR1 and CDR2 sequences are KGHDR and SFDVKD. The CDR3 covers 18 residues. The V segment lost 0 bases and the J segment 6 bases; nucleotides outside the gene matches: 10. Here the CDR3 reads CATSDLGGGTGVPNEQFF. In DNA, the CDR3 is TGTGCCACCAGTGATTTGGGTGGGGGGACAGGGGTCCCCAATGAGCAGTTCTTC.

V usage is TRBV19 and J usage is TRBJ2-7; D is undetermined. Germline lookup yields CDR1 LNHDA and CDR2 SQIVND (reference sequence). This CDR3 has 14 amino acids. Trimming stripped 5 bases from V and 0 bases from J, with 11 bases between. CDR3 residues: CASSRKFTSYEQYF. The CDR3 bases are TGTGCCAGTAGTCGAAAGTTCACCTCCTACGAGCAGTACTTC.

On this clonotype itself: This could be a read error, since a much larger clone is one nucleotide away. The chain carries TRBV7-8 and TRBJ1-2; 8 nucleotides agree with TRBD1. The V gene's germline CDR1 is SGHVS and CDR2 FQNEAQ. The length of the CDR3 is 14 residues. In DNA, the CDR3 is TGTTCCAGCAGCTCGGGCAGGGGGCGTCGTGGCTACACCTTC. Its protein is CSSSSGRGRRGYTF.

The count of this clonotype is one. One end of the junction varies from germline; a read error may be responsible. The chain links TRBV2 to TRBJ2-2; D tentatively fits TRBD1 or TRBD2 (5 bases each). The CDR3 runs to 12 residues. Germline-derived CDR1 and CDR2 are SNHLY and FYNNEI. The CDR3 nucleotides read TGTGCCAGCAGTGAAGCCTACGGGGCTCTGGTTTTT. It codes for CASSEAYGALVF.

At least ten counts were recorded for this clonotype. This chain links TRBV7-3 with TRBJ2-2; unclear D gene. V was cut by 5 bases and J by 8 bases, with 15 bases left in between. In germline, CDR1 is SGHTA, CDR2 FQGTGA. CDR3 size: 14 residues. The CDR3 here is CASSPWLGPGELFF. CDR3 nucleotide sequence: TGTGCCAGCAGCCCCTGGCTGGGTCCGGGGGAGCTGTTTTTT. Supplemented by reference TRBV7-3 and TRBJ2-2, the full variable domain reads GAGVSQTPSNKVTEKGKYVELRCDPISGHTALYWYRQSLGQGPEFLIYFQGTGAADDSGLPNDRFFAVRPEGSVSTLKIQRTERGDSAVYLCASSPWLGPGELFFGEGSRLTVL.